The clone carrying this T cell receptor beta chain was seen once. Its antigen is still unknown. Trimming left V 3 bases short and J 6 bases short, with 15 bases between. The CDR3 is 13 residues long. Germline CDR1 is DFQATT and CDR2 is SNEGSKA (reference sequence). The data originate from a study of blood T cells in healthy people across ages. Whole-study findings and limits: Roughly linear age-related decline in beta diversity appeared, significant by age approximately 41. Fewer expanded clones and more diversity marked long-lived versus aged donors.

A second PCR, run for roughly 7 to 11 cycles, used a sample-barcoded 5' primer plus a J-beta primer mix. Sequencing recovered at least 3 million CDR3-containing paired-end reads from each sample. TCRdb re-called the 5' RACE reads with MiXCR, one entry per CDR3 protein. The profile shows roughly 2 million distinct CDR3 sequences, roughly 52% of them singletons. The sample was blood. The genes are TRBV20-1 and TRBJ2-7; D uncertain. The sequence was collected from a woman aged 40 to 50 in good health. For the CDR3, the DNA is TGCAGTGCTAGCCCCAGGATTGCTGGCGAGCAGTACTTC. Protein product: CSASPRIAGEQYF.